The 10 T cell receptor beta chains below all came from one sample that was sequenced in a study of OX40 agonist ivuxolimab in advanced cancers. Assay: immunoSEQ multiplex PCR; the TCRdb copy retains only in-frame clones and omits some. The sample records about 79,000 clones, about nine tenths being singletons. This specimen was CD4+ or CD8+ T cells sorted from blood, taken in a trial of the OX40 agonist ivuxolimab. These receptors all come from an adult with an advanced solid tumor such as melanoma, head and neck, liver or kidney cancer.

The genes are TRBV11-2 and TRBJ2-7; unclear D gene. V dropped 3 bases and J dropped 3 bases, with 6 bases sitting between them. The CDR3 consists of 12 residues. Per germline, CDR1 SGHAT and CDR2 FQNNGV. The DNA for the CDR3 is TGTGCCAGCAGCTTGCTGCGCTACGAGCAGTACTTC. Its translation: CASSLLRYEQYF. Full variable domain (missing parts from reference TRBV11-2 and TRBJ2-7): EAGVAQSPRYKIIEKRQSVAFWCNPISGHATLYWYQQILGQGPKLLIQFQNNGVVDDSQLPKDRFSAERLKGVDSTLKIQPAKLEDSAVYLCASSLLRYEQYFGPGTRLTVT.

V gene TRBV18 combines with J gene TRBJ2-5; 9 bases align to TRBD2. The J call may be mistaken, given a closer DNA end match to TRBJ2-7. The germline CDR1 and CDR2 sequences are KGHSH and LQKENI. The CDR3 contains 13 residues. The CDR3, as DNA: TGTGCCAGCTCTAATAGCGGGAGTTACGAGCAGTACTTC. Its translation is CASSNSGSYEQYF.

The chain recombines TRBV30 with TRBJ1-1; 7 positions agree with TRBD1. Germline values: CDR1 GTSNPN, CDR2 SVGIG (reference sequence). The CDR3 consists of 13 residues. With V trimmed by 2 bases and J by 4 bases, 4 bases remained unmatched. CDR3 sequence (DNA): TGTGCCTGGAGTCTACAGGGGCGCACTGAAGCTTTCTTT. It specifies CAWSLQGRTEAFF.

This clone is a singleton in its sample. The V and J genes are TRBV18 and TRBJ2-3; D is undetermined. This CDR3 has 15 residues. The V and J ends lost 3 bases and 0 bases respectively, with 10 bases between them. In germline, CDR1 is KGHSH, CDR2 LQKENI. As DNA, the CDR3 is TGTGCCAGCTCACCCATTAGCAGTAGCACAGATACGCAGTATTTT. Translating it yields CASSPISSSTDTQYF.

CDR3 loop: CASSLETGWKEPQHF. The CDR3 DNA reads as TGTGCCAGCAGTTTGGAGACAGGGTGGAAAGAGCCCCAGCATTTT. This chain links TRBV28 with TRBJ1-5; 7 nucleotides agree with TRBD1. This CDR3 region has 15 residues. Trimming cost V 3 bases and J 8 bases; bases outside gene matches: 10. Germline loops: CDR1 MDHEN, CDR2 SYDVKM.

The V call is TRBV14, the J call TRBJ1-2, with unresolved D. Trimming took 4 bases from V and 5 from J, leaving 14 bases between them. Germline V gene lookup returns CDR1 SGHDN and CDR2 FVKESK. CDR3 length: 14 amino acids. This chain's CDR3 is CASSPQTDGYGYTF. Here the CDR3 DNA reads TGTGCCAGCAGCCCCCAGACGGACGGGTATGGCTACACCTTC.

J is TRBJ2-1 and V is TRBV18; D call uncertain. Looked up from germline, CDR1 is KGHSH and CDR2 is LQKENI. V lost 0 bases and J 0 bases, leaving 12 bases between the germline ends. The CDR3 is made up of 17 amino acids. CDR3 DNA sequence: TGTGCCAGCTCACCACCGGTGGGAACGGGCTCCTACAATGAGCAGTTCTTC. Translated, it gives CASSPPVGTGSYNEQFF.

In DNA form, the CDR3 reads TGTGCCAGCAGCTTAAAACGGACGGGAAATCAGCCCCAGCATTTT. Translation gives CASSLKRTGNQPQHF. The chain joins TRBV7-3 to TRBJ1-5; D is uncertain. This CDR3 has 15 residues. Trimming shortened V by 1 base and J by 4 bases, and 11 bases separated the two germline ends. CDR1 is SGHTA and CDR2 is FQGTGA in the germline V gene. The variable domain in full, with the rest retrieved from reference TRBV7-3 and TRBJ1-5, is GAGVSQTPSNKVTEKGKYVELRCDPISGHTALYWYRQSLGQGPEFLIYFQGTGAADDSGLPNDRFFAVRPEGSVSTLKIQRTERGDSAVYLCASSLKRTGNQPQHFGDGTRLSIL.

The J gene is TRBJ2-7, the V gene TRBV28, with 10 bases fitting TRBD2. This CDR3 contains 13 residues. J lost 2 bases, V lost 8 bases, and 3 bases had no gene match. Per the germline V gene, CDR1 is MDHEN and CDR2 is SYDVKM. The CDR3 region is CASRTSGTYEQYF. The CDR3 DNA sequence: TGTGCCAGCCGGACTAGCGGCACCTACGAGCAGTACTTC.

The chain carries TRBV9 and TRBJ1-1; weak D call: TRBD1 (5 bases). The CDR3 has 14 amino acids. Germline V gene sequence: CDR1 SGDLS, CDR2 YYNGEE. Trimming cost V 0 bases and J 1 base, with 7 bases left between them. CDR3 region: CASSVVTGNTEAFF. CDR3 coding DNA: TGTGCCAGCAGCGTAGTAACAGGGAACACTGAAGCTTTCTTT.